This TCR beta chain originates from a study of blood T cell repertoires in COVID-19. The germline V and J ends were trimmed by 5 bases and 8 bases, with 13 bases remaining between them. The germline CDR1 and CDR2 sequences are SEHNR and FQNEAQ (reference sequence). CDR3 size: 13 residues. In the source study's methods: Reference gene primer amplification gave nucleated cell count estimates. Only in-frame clones appear in the TCRdb table, and some are missing; sequencing was by immunoSEQ multiplex PCR. V, J and clone size reflect that table, while D and trimming were determined from the DNA. This table holds some 210,000 clones, around four fifths found once.

This sequence joins TRBV7-9 and TRBJ1-3; D not resolved. The sequence was collected from a human donor in a cohort sampled during active COVID-19. What was sequenced was peripheral blood. The CDR3 is CASSPSTGHTIYF. CDR3 bases: TGTGCCAGCAGCCCCTCGACGGGTCACACCATATATTTT.